These 26 T cell receptor beta chains share one sample of origin, sequenced in a study of beta chain features in type 1 diabetes. cDNA synthesis used the whole RNA isolate, giving expressed TCRB sequences. Sequenced by immunoSEQ multiplex PCR; TCRdb stores in-frame clones only, minus some. The sample contains approximately 330,000 clones, 8% to 13% of which appear only once. Sequences were obtained from naive CD4+ T cells from blood. Receptors originate from a woman aged 25 to 39 in good health.

The chain couples TRBV6-6 to TRBJ2-5; D is possibly TRBD1 (6 bases). Trimming left V 8 bases short and J 3 bases short, with 13 bases between. Germline V CDR1 and CDR2: MNHNY, SVGAGI (reference sequence). This CDR3 region has 13 residues. Here the CDR3 reads CASLPGEKETQYF. The CDR3 nucleotides are TGTGCCAGCCTCCCAGGGGAGAAAGAGACCCAGTACTTC.

The chain has TRBV27 and TRBJ2-7; TRBD2 matches at 10 bases. The CDR3 has 14 amino acids. The V and J ends lost 4 bases and 3 bases, in that order; junction bases with no gene match: 3. Germline V lookup: CDR1 MNHEY, CDR2 SMNVEV (reference sequence). CDR3 DNA sequence: TGTGCCAGCAGTTACCTAGCGGGAGTCTACGAGCAGTACTTC. Translated, it gives CASSYLAGVYEQYF.

V is TRBV7-2 and J is TRBJ2-3, with 9 bases aligning to TRBD2. This CDR3 comprises 16 residues. Losses at the gene ends were 2 bases for V and 4 bases for J; bases not matched to a gene: 7. Germline V CDR1 and CDR2: SGHTA, FQGNSA. The CDR3 DNA reads TGTGCCAGCAGCTTACGGGGCGGGAGGGTGCCAGATACGCAGTATTTT. Protein product: CASSLRGGRVPDTQYF.

V and J are TRBV18 and TRBJ1-1, with D hard to call. Germline V gene data show CDR1 as KGHSH and CDR2 as LQKENI. The germline V and J ends were trimmed by 4 bases and 5 bases, with 11 bases remaining between them. The CDR3 length is 13 residues. In DNA, the CDR3 is TGTGCCAGCTCACTACAGTCCGGAACTGAAGCTTTCTTT. Translating it yields CASSLQSGTEAFF. The complete variable domain, with remaining parts taken from reference TRBV18 and TRBJ1-1, reads NAGVMQNPRHLVRRRGQEARLRCSPMKGHSHVYWYRQLPEEGLKFMVYLQKENIIDESGMPKERFSAEFPKEGPSILRIQQVVRGDSAAYFCASSLQSGTEAFFGQGTRLTVV.

With regard to this clone: An end of the junction differs from the germline gene, which may be a read error. The chain couples TRBV29-1 to TRBJ2-2, with TRBD2 identical over 9 bases. Germline CDR1 SQVTM, CDR2 ANQGSEA. The CDR3 consists of 15 residues. The DNA of the CDR3 is TGCAGCGGTGAAACTAGCGGGTCGAACACCGGGGAGCTGTTTTTT. Its protein product is CSGETSGSNTGELFF.

This clone was seen a handful of times. The J gene is TRBJ2-5, the V gene TRBV11-1; TRBD2 aligns across 12 bases. This CDR3 has 16 amino acids. The trim removed 1 base at V and 4 bases at J, leaving 4 bases unmatched. Germline loops: CDR1 SGHAT, CDR2 FQDESV (reference sequence). CDR3 sequence (DNA): TGTGCCAGCAGCTTAGAAGGGGGACTAGCGGGAGAGACCCAGTACTTC. This translates into CASSLEGGLAGETQYF. Complete variable domain (other parts from reference TRBV11-1 and TRBJ2-5): EAEVAQSPRYKITEKSQAVAFWCDPISGHATLYWYRQILGQGPELLVQFQDESVVDDSQLPKDRFSAERLKGVDSTLKIQPAELGDSAMYLCASSLEGGLAGETQYFGPGTRLLVL.

This clone was seen a few times. The chain recombines TRBV19 with TRBJ1-5, with D unclear. The V gene lost 3 bases and the J gene lost 0 bases, with 12 bases spanning the gap. CDR1 LNHDA and CDR2 SQIVND come from the germline V gene (reference sequence). CDR3 size: 16 residues. The DNA of the CDR3 is TGTGCCAGTAGTATTATAGGCCAGGATAGCAATCAGCCCCAGCATTTT. Protein sequence: CASSIIGQDSNQPQHF.

The chain links TRBV5-4 to TRBJ2-7, with 12 bases identical to TRBD2. The germline V gene has CDR1 SGHNT and CDR2 YYREEE (reference sequence). V lost 0 bases and J lost 3; bases outside the gene matches: 4. This CDR3 contains 16 residues. The CDR3 DNA sequence: TGTGCCAGCAGCTTGGGACTAGCGGGAGACCGCTACGAGCAGTACTTC. It yields the protein CASSLGLAGDRYEQYF. Full variable domain (missing parts from reference TRBV5-4 and TRBJ2-7): ETGVTQSPTHLIKTRGQQVTLRCSSQSGHNTVSWYQQALGQGPQFIFQYYREEENGRGNFPPRFSGLQFPNYSSELNVNALELDDSALYLCASSLGLAGDRYEQYFGPGTRLTVT.

V and J are TRBV30 and TRBJ1-3; D may be TRBD1 (6 bases). There are 13 residues in the CDR3. Germline V CDR1 and CDR2: GTSNPN, SVGIG (reference sequence). The V and J ends lost 4 bases and 3 bases respectively, with 10 bases between them. The CDR3 nucleotides are TGTGCCTGGATTTTGGACAGTGGAAACACCATATATTTT. Its protein is CAWILDSGNTIYF.

The V gene is TRBV6-5, the J gene TRBJ2-5; D ambiguous. The CDR3 loop spans 13 amino acids. CDR1 is MNHEY and CDR2 is SVGAGI in the germline V gene. V lost 3 bases and J lost 4, with 9 bases in between. The CDR3 sequence: CASSYTEVETQYF. The CDR3 DNA reads as TGTGCCAGCAGTTATACAGAAGTAGAGACCCAGTACTTC.

A note on this clone: The same CDR3 arises from other DNA sequences in this sample as well. Written as DNA, the CDR3 is TGTGCCAGCAGCACGTCTAGCGGTTCCTACGAGCAGTACTTC. This translates into CASSTSSGSYEQYF. The rearrangement uses TRBV7-2 and TRBJ2-7; the match to TRBD2 covers 7 bases. The V gene's germline CDR1 is SGHTA and CDR2 FQGNSA. This CDR3 contains 14 residues. Trimming at V came to 5 bases and at J to 1 base, leaving 5 bases not matched to a gene.

This clone has just a few counts. This chain uses TRBV27 with TRBJ2-3; 7 nucleotides agree with TRBD1. CDR1 MNHEY and CDR2 SMNVEV come from the germline V gene (reference sequence). V lost 4 bases and J lost 1; bases outside the gene matches: 11. This CDR3 is 17 amino acids long. CDR3 in amino acids: CASSSQSYRGGTDTQYF. CDR3 in DNA: TGTGCCAGCAGTTCTCAATCTTACAGGGGAGGCACAGATACGCAGTATTTT.

Here the CDR3 reads CASNGGLEQYF. The CDR3 DNA reads TGTGCCAGCAACGGGGGTCTCGAGCAGTACTTC. This chain uses TRBV7-9 with TRBJ2-7; D possibly corresponds to TRBD2 (6 bases). The CDR3 spans 11 residues. Per the germline V gene, CDR1 is SEHNR and CDR2 is FQNEAQ (reference sequence). Trimming took off 7 bases at V and 6 bases at J, with 10 bases between the two ends. Full variable domain (remainder filled in from reference TRBV7-9 and TRBJ2-7): DTGVSQNPRHKITKRGQNVTFRCDPISEHNRLYWYRQTLGQGPEFLTYFQNEAQLEKSRLLSDRFSAERPKGSFSTLEIQRTEQGDSAMYLCASNGGLEQYFGPGTRLTVT.

V usage is TRBV6-6 and J usage is TRBJ2-6, with D maybe TRBD1 (5 bases). Trimming took off 0 bases at V and 4 bases at J, with 7 bases between the two ends. This CDR3 contains 15 residues. From germline, CDR1 is MNHNY and CDR2 SVGAGI (reference sequence). CDR3 sequence: CASSYSRGGANVLTF. The CDR3 nucleotides read TGTGCCAGCAGTTACTCAAGGGGAGGGGCCAACGTCCTGACTTTC.

V is TRBV7-2 and J is TRBJ2-7; 12 nucleotides match TRBD2. V shed 6 bases and J 5 bases; nucleotides not matched to a gene: 8. CDR1 and CDR2 from the germline V gene are SGHTA and FQGNSA. The CDR3 has 15 amino acids. The CDR3 coding sequence is TGTGCCAGCAGACCCAGACTAGCGGGAGTCCACGAGCAGTACTTC. This encodes CASRPRLAGVHEQYF.

The chain couples TRBV5-1 to TRBJ2-7, with 13 bases aligning to TRBD2. The germline V gene encodes CDR1 SGHRS and CDR2 YFSETQ. CDR3 length: 19 residues. Trimming removed 1 base from V and 2 bases from J; junction bases left unmatched: 12. The CDR3, as DNA: TGCGCCAGCAGCTTGCCCGCCGGGACTAGCGGGAAGCTTACCTACGAGCAGTACTTC. Its protein product is CASSLPAGTSGKLTYEQYF.

This clone was seen more than once but under ten times. The J gene is TRBJ2-5, the V gene TRBV5-6; 7 nucleotides align to TRBD2. V dropped 4 bases and J dropped 2; count of bases not matched to a gene: 8. The CDR3 length is 15 residues. The germline V gene has CDR1 SGHDT and CDR2 YYEEEE. CDR3 amino acids: CASSRVGGRQETQYF. The DNA of the CDR3 is TGTGCCAGCAGCCGGGTGGGGGGGAGACAAGAGACCCAGTACTTC.

This clone was counted a few times. The CDR3 loop is CASSPTPYRRGNTIYF. Written as DNA, the CDR3 is TGTGCCAGCAGCCCGACCCCTTACAGGCGTGGAAACACCATATATTTT. This rearrangement joins TRBV9 to TRBJ1-3, with a tentative D call TRBD1 (5 bases). The CDR3 is 16 amino acids. From germline, CDR1 is SGDLS and CDR2 YYNGEE. The ends were cut back, 4 bases at V and 3 bases at J, with 17 bases in the middle. The variable domain in full, completed from reference TRBV9 and TRBJ1-3, reads DSGVTQTPKHLITATGQRVTLRCSPRSGDLSVYWYQQSLDQGLQFLIQYYNGEERAKGNILERFSAQQFPDLHSELNLSSLELGDSALYFCASSPTPYRRGNTIYFGEGSWLTVV.

V and J are TRBV2 and TRBJ1-5; no clear D. CDR1 is SNHLY, CDR2 FYNNEI, per germline. V was pared by 3 bases and J by 4 bases, with 7 bases between. The CDR3 length is 13 residues. This CDR3 reads CASSDQINQPQHF. In nucleotides, the CDR3 is TGTGCCAGCAGTGACCAGATTAATCAGCCCCAGCATTTT.

As concerns this clone: The identical CDR3 is also encoded by other nucleotide sequences in the sample. This CDR3 is CASSVGTSGYNEQFF. CDR3 DNA: TGTGCCAGCAGCGTCGGAACTAGCGGATACAATGAGCAGTTCTTC. V is TRBV9 and J is TRBJ2-1; 8 nucleotides align to TRBD2. The CDR3 is made up of 15 amino acids. The germline V gene encodes CDR1 SGDLS and CDR2 YYNGEE. Trimming cost V 2 bases and J 4 bases; bases outside gene matches: 5.

The chain uses TRBV19 and TRBJ1-5; 8 bases are shared with TRBD1. Germline V CDR1 and CDR2: LNHDA, SQIVND (reference sequence). CDR3 length: 17 residues. Trimming at V came to 3 bases and at J to 0 bases, leaving 7 bases not matched to a gene. The chain's CDR3 is CASSILGTGLSNQPQHF. CDR3 DNA sequence: TGTGCCAGTAGTATCTTAGGGACAGGACTTAGCAATCAGCCCCAGCATTTT.

This sequence joins TRBV2 and TRBJ2-7; 8 positions agree with TRBD1. The germline gives CDR1 SNHLY, CDR2 FYNNEI. The CDR3 contains 14 residues. After removal of 6 bases from V and 4 bases from J, the junction contained 8 bases not matched to a gene. The CDR3 sequence: CASRWDRPSYEQYF. The CDR3 region has the DNA TGTGCCAGCAGGTGGGACAGGCCCTCTTACGAGCAGTACTTC.

J is TRBJ2-7 and V is TRBV7-6, with D possibly TRBD2 on 6 matching bases. The CDR3 is 13 residues long. In germline, CDR1 is SGHVS, CDR2 FNYEAQ. V lost 5 bases, J lost 6 bases, and 14 bases lay in between. The CDR3 nucleotides are TGTGCCAGCAGCATCCCGGGACTCTCCGAGCAGTACTTC. Amino acids: CASSIPGLSEQYF.

The rearrangement links TRBV27 to TRBJ1-5, with D unclear. V lost 3 bases and J lost 9, with 9 bases in between. The CDR3 contains 12 residues. Germline V gene data show CDR1 as MNHEY and CDR2 as SMNVEV (reference sequence). CDR3 coding DNA: TGTGCCAGCAGTTTTACGGGGAGGCCCCAGCATTTT. It codes for CASSFTGRPQHF.

This clone was recorded a few times. This rearrangement joins TRBV19 to TRBJ2-5; 7 positions match TRBD2. J was trimmed by 2 bases and V by 5 bases; bases with no gene match: 11. Germline V gene lookup returns CDR1 LNHDA and CDR2 SQIVND (reference sequence). The CDR3 length is 16 residues. CDR3 sequence (DNA): TGTGCCAGTAGTCAAAACGCGGGACTACTACAAGAGACCCAGTACTTC. Translated: CASSQNAGLLQETQYF.

A few counts support this clone. This rearrangement joins TRBV28 to TRBJ2-2; D call uncertain. The V gene's germline CDR1 is MDHEN and CDR2 SYDVKM. The CDR3 contains 13 residues. V dropped 2 bases and J dropped 3 bases, with 4 bases sitting between them. This CDR3 reads CASSLQDTGELFF. CDR3 sequence (DNA): TGTGCCAGCAGTTTACAGGACACCGGGGAGCTGTTTTTT.